This T cell receptor beta chain stems from a study of identical twins. Overall study results and limits: Cord blood beta clonotypes present at high abundance carried fewer insertions; no such pattern appeared in memory repertoires. Beta out-of-frame sequences showed weaker excess sharing between twins. Among out-of-frame alpha sequences shared by twins, low generation probability occurred in excess.

TCRdb fed the 5' RACE reads into MiXCR, producing one record per CDR3 protein. Of about 890,000 distinct CDR3 sequences listed, approximately 13% are singletons. Note on this clonotype: The antigen remains undetermined.

The germline CDR1 and CDR2 sequences are ENHRY and SYGVKD. Trimming took 4 bases from V and 1 from J, leaving 11 bases between them. This CDR3 is built from 16 residues. These data also featured in a second study, about yellow fever vaccine responses in identical twins. That study reports: Reportedly, the T cell response mounted by twins to vaccine seemed partly convergent, partly personalized.

The chain combines TRBV10-3 with TRBJ1-6; D is undetermined. This receptor was obtained from a woman between 18 and 29 years old in good health. Sequencing was done on a sample of PBMCs. CDR3 nucleotide sequence: TGTGCCATCAGTGCCGGAGGGAGTTCCTATAATTCACCCCTCCACTTT. Protein: CAISAGGSSYNSPLHF.